These T cell receptor beta chains were read from a single sample in a study of shared clonotypes between healthy human individuals. Assay: immunoSEQ multiplex PCR; the TCRdb copy retains only in-frame clones and omits some. The sample gives about 560,000 clones, about 80% of which show up once; 12% is in the top ten. The sample comprised PBMCs. The receptors were sampled from a woman in her forties in good health. Some clones in this sample may be carry-over from other donors' samples. Each CDR3 is given with its conserved first and last residue. D genes are given only for firm matches. Clone size appears in some rows only: once, few, many, or a class for an expanded clone.

TRBV7-8,once,.,TRBJ2-7,TGTGCCACAGCGACGGGAGCATCCTCCTACGAGCAGTACTTC,CATATGASSYEQYF
TRBV7-9,.,.,TRBJ2-1,TGTGCCAGCAGCTTAGAGACCTACAATGAGCAGTTCTTC,CASSLETYNEQFF
TRBV20-1,.,.,TRBJ2-1,TGCAGTGCTAGAGGAGGCAATGAGCAGTTCTTC,CSARGGNEQFF
TRBV28,once,.,TRBJ2-7,TGTGCCAGCAGTCGGACCTACGAGCAGTACTTC,CASSRTYEQYF
TRBV30,.,.,TRBJ2-5,TGTGCCTGGAGTGTAGACATGGGGGCGGGAGAGACCCAGTACTTC,CAWSVDMGAGETQYF
TRBV2,.,.,TRBJ2-5,TGTGCCAGCCGGGACCTCCGGGGTGAGACCCAGTACTTC,CASRDLRGETQYF
TRBV29-1,.,TRBD2,TRBJ2-7,TGCAGCGTTGTGGGCGGGAGAGCCTACGAGCAGTACTTC,CSVVGGRAYEQYF
TRBV5-1,.,TRBD1,TRBJ2-7,TGCGCCAGCAGCTTGGGGCAGGGACAGGGGGTCGAGCAGTACTTC,CASSLGQGQGVEQYF
TRBV7-8,once,TRBD2,TRBJ2-1,TGTGCCAGCAGCTTAGCGGTAAGAGCGGGAGGTTCCTCGTTCTTC,CASSLAVRAGGSSFF
TRBV5-4,once,.,TRBJ1-5,TGTGCCAGCAGCCAAGAGTTCTCCGGGGTCGATCCCCAGCATTTT,CASSQEFSGVDPQHF
TRBV11-2,.,.,TRBJ1-5,TGTGCCAGTAGCTTGTATGATCAGCCCCAGCATTTT,CASSLYDQPQHF
TRBV28,.,TRBD1,TRBJ2-7,TGTGCCAGCACCGGAGGGACAGGGTTTTACGAGCAGTACTTC,CASTGGTGFYEQYF
TRBV11-2,.,.,TRBJ2-5,TGTGCCAGCAGCCCCCAGGGGCGGGAGACCCAGTACTTC,CASSPQGRETQYF
TRBV9,.,.,TRBJ2-4,TGTGCCAGCAGCGCTTATACAGGGTTAGCCAAAAACATTCAGTACTTC,CASSAYTGLAKNIQYF
TRBV19,.,.,TRBJ1-2,TGTGCCAGCAGTATGCGACAGCTCTATGGCTACACCTTC,CASSMRQLYGYTF
TRBV5-1,.,TRBD1,TRBJ2-5,TGCGCCAGCAGCTCCCGGGACAGGGGGCAGGAGACCCAGTACTTC,CASSSRDRGQETQYF
TRBV28,.,.,TRBJ1-2,TGTGCCAGCAGCCCTCGAGGAGGGCGGTATGGCTACACCTTC,CASSPRGGRYGYTF
TRBV2,few,.,TRBJ2-2,TGTGCCAGCACATCGGGGGCTGGGACCGGGGAGCTGTTTTTT,CASTSGAGTGELFF
TRBV9,few,.,TRBJ2-7,TGTGCCAGCAGCGCGAGAACAGGGACCGAGCAGTACTTC,CASSARTGTEQYF
TRBV27,.,TRBD2,TRBJ2-1,TGTGCCAGCAGAGGGACTAGAGCGGGCTCGAGCTCCTACAATGAGCAGTTCTTC,CASRGTRAGSSSYNEQFF
TRBV7-9,once,TRBD2,TRBJ2-7,TGTGCCAGCAGCTTAGACTACGGGGGAGGGCACGAGCAGTACTTC,CASSLDYGGGHEQYF
TRBV9,once,TRBD2,TRBJ2-3,TGTGCCAGCAGCCCCCCGGGACTAGCGGGAAGAAGCACAGATACGCAGTATTTT,CASSPPGLAGRSTDTQYF
TRBV11-2,.,.,TRBJ2-6,TGTGCAAGCACAGGGGAGGTTAGTGGGGCCAACGTCCTGACTTTC,CASTGEVSGANVLTF
TRBV30,.,TRBD2,TRBJ2-1,TGTGCCTGGACTGAAGGGACTAGCACCTACAATGAGCAGTTCTTC,CAWTEGTSTYNEQFF
TRBV7-9,once,.,TRBJ2-2,TGTGCCAGCATCGGGCAGAAAGAGAACACCGGGGAGCTGTTTTTT,CASIGQKENTGELFF
TRBV10-3,.,.,TRBJ1-6,TGTGCCATCAGTGAGTTGGGGAGGAGCTCCTATAATTCACCCCTCCACTTT,CAISELGRSSYNSPLHF
TRBV15,.,.,TRBJ2-4,TGTGCCACCAGCAGAGAGGGGGACCTTCAGTACTTC,CATSREGDLQYF
TRBV27,.,TRBD2,TRBJ2-1,TGTGCCAGCGGGGGACTAGCACACTACAATGAGCAGTTCTTC,CASGGLAHYNEQFF
TRBV27,.,.,TRBJ1-1,TGTGCCAGCAGTTTAGGGGAGAACACTGAAGCTTTCTTT,CASSLGENTEAFF
TRBV30,.,.,TRBJ1-3,TGTGCCTGGAGTGTAGGGGGGGGAAACACCATATATTTT,CAWSVGGGNTIYF
TRBV5-8,many,.,TRBJ2-1,TGTGCCAGCAGCTTGGAGTGGCAGGGCAAGCAGTTCTTC,CASSLEWQGKQFF
TRBV27,.,.,TRBJ2-3,TGTGCCAGCAGTTTATCGTGGACAGATACGCAGTATTTT,CASSLSWTDTQYF